A single sample is the source of the 14 T cell receptor beta chains below, sequenced in a study of blood T cells in healthy people across ages. A second about 6 to 12 cycle PCR used barcoded and J-beta primers. A single record per CDR3 protein comes from TCRdb applying MiXCR to the 5' RACE reads. This sample has about 1.5 million distinct CDR3 sequences; less than 45% occur once, and the top ten carry 4%. The sample comprised blood. The origin of the receptors is a woman between 18 and 29 years old in good health.

Note on this clonotype: An end of the junction does not agree with germline; a read error may underlie this. V is TRBV9 and J is TRBJ2-1, with 8 bases matching TRBD1. Matching the DNA end better, TRBJ2-7 makes the J call doubtful. Germline assignment: CDR1 SGDLS and CDR2 YYNGEE. This CDR3 is 15 amino acids long. The CDR3 DNA follows: TGCGCCAGCAGCGCCCGGACAGGGTCCTACAATGAGCAGTACTTC. Amino acid sequence: CASSARTGSYNEQYF.

V gene TRBV12-5 combines with J gene TRBJ2-7; weak D call: TRBD2 (6 bases). The ends were cut back, 9 bases at V and 0 bases at J, with 18 bases in the middle. The V gene's germline CDR1 is LGHNT and CDR2 FRNRAP. CDR3 length: 15 residues. The CDR3 sequence is CAREGNRNSSYEQYF. CDR3 nucleotides: TGTGCTAGGGAGGGGAACCGAAATAGCTCCTACGAGCAGTACTTC.

The CDR3 region is CASSSGTGSGYGYTF. In DNA, the CDR3 is TGCGCCAGCAGCAGCGGGACAGGGTCAGGATATGGCTACACCTTC. The chain has TRBV5-1 and TRBJ1-2; 9 bases are a match to TRBD1. CDR1 and CDR2 from the germline V gene are SGHRS and YFSETQ. J lost 5 bases, V lost 4 bases, and 9 bases had no gene match. This CDR3 contains 15 residues.

The chain joins TRBV4-2 to TRBJ2-7; D gene ambiguous. The germline V gene has CDR1 LGHNA and CDR2 YNFKEQ. The ends were cut back, 3 bases at V and 0 bases at J, with 15 bases in the middle. The CDR3 runs 16 residues. Here the CDR3 reads CASSQSPPTSSYEQYF. DNA of the CDR3: TGTGCCAGCAGCCAGAGTCCGCCTACCTCCTCCTACGAGCAGTACTTC.

This sequence joins TRBV6-5 and TRBJ2-5, with unresolved D. Per germline, CDR1 MNHEY and CDR2 SVGAGI. CDR3 length: 15 residues. V lost 0 bases, J lost 11 bases, and 19 bases lay in between. The CDR3 here is CASSYSNAASNEQYF. The CDR3 coding sequence is TGTGCCAGCAGTTACTCGAACGCGGCCTCCAATGAGCAGTACTTC.

The gene calls are TRBV2 and TRBJ1-2, with TRBD1 matching 10 bases. In germline, CDR1 is SNHLY, CDR2 FYNNEI. CDR3 length equals 17 residues. J gave up 3 bases and V 0 bases, and 7 bases lay outside the gene matches. The CDR3 region is CASSEASGQGIDYGYTF. The CDR3 DNA reads TGTGCCAGCAGTGAAGCCTCGGGACAGGGGATCGACTATGGCTACACCTTC.

The genes are TRBV4-1 and TRBJ2-5; unclear D gene. Germline V gene sequence: CDR1 MGHRA, CDR2 YSYEKL. This CDR3 comprises 13 residues. Trimming cost V 4 bases and J 5 bases, with 11 bases left between them. The CDR3 sequence is CASSLTNRETQYF. The CDR3 DNA sequence: TGCGCCAGCAGCCTTACAAATCGTGAGACCCAGTACTTC.

This chain joins TRBV9 and TRBJ1-1; possibly TRBD1 for D (5 bases). Germline assignment: CDR1 SGDLS and CDR2 YYNGEE. Trimming cost V 0 bases and J 2 bases, with 11 bases left between them. This CDR3 has 15 residues. CDR3 DNA sequence: TGTGCCAGCAGCGTAGAACCCCAGGGAAACACTGAAGCTTTCTTT. Amino acids: CASSVEPQGNTEAFF.

This chain connects TRBV7-3 to TRBJ2-2; no clear D gene. Trimming stripped 5 bases from V and 6 bases from J, with 10 bases between. Germline-derived CDR1 and CDR2 are SGHTA and FQGTGA. The CDR3 spans 13 residues. CDR3 coding DNA: TGTGCCAGCAGCCCGTACTATTCCGGGGAGCTGTTTTTT. Translation gives CASSPYYSGELFF.

This clonotype was seen a handful of times. The V and J genes are TRBV7-2 and TRBJ2-1; the D gene is possibly TRBD1 (5 bases). Germline V CDR1 and CDR2: SGHTA, FQGNSA. CDR3 size: 14 residues. The ends were cut back, 3 bases at V and 9 bases at J, with 15 bases in the middle. The CDR3 DNA follows: TGTGCCAGCAGCTTGGCCCCGACAGCGACTGAGCAGTTCTTC. Translated, it gives CASSLAPTATEQFF.

The chain recombines TRBV28 with TRBJ1-5; TRBD1 agrees at 8 bases. Germline values: CDR1 MDHEN, CDR2 SYDVKM. The CDR3 contains 15 residues. Trimming took 5 bases from V and 10 from J; bases not matched to a gene: 13. The DNA of the CDR3 is TGTGCCAGCAGTCCTAATTACGCGCAGGGGGCCCCCCAGCATTTT. Protein: CASSPNYAQGAPQHF.

This clonotype was counted a few times. The J gene is TRBJ2-1, the V gene TRBV27, with 7 nucleotides matching TRBD2. The closer fit of TRBJ2-7 to the DNA end suggests the J call may be wrong. This CDR3 has 15 residues. From germline, CDR1 is MNHEY and CDR2 SMNVEV (reference sequence). The DNA for the CDR3 is TGTGCCAGCAGTTTTCGCGGGAGCTCCTACAATGAGCAGTACTTC. It translates to CASSFRGSSYNEQYF.

The chain uses TRBV12-3 or TRBV12-4 and TRBJ2-4; TRBD1 agrees at 7 bases. The CDR3 has 14 amino acids. The V and J ends lost 4 bases and 2 bases, in that order; junction bases with no gene match: 2. The CDR3 sequence is CASSSGQPKNIQYF. In nucleotides, the CDR3 is TGTGCCAGCAGTTCGGGACAGCCCAAAAACATTCAGTACTTC.

Notes on this clonotype: A read error may account for a junction end that differs from germline. The rearrangement uses TRBV5-1 and TRBJ2-1, with D possibly TRBD1 on 5 matching bases. Germline CDR1 reads SGHRS; CDR2 reads YFSETQ. The CDR3 loop spans 11 amino acids. CDR3 in amino acids: CATQRGNEQVF. CDR3 DNA: TGCGCCACCCAAAGGGGCAATGAGCAGGTCTTC.